This TCR beta chain emerged from a study of blood T cells in healthy people across ages. A second roughly 6 to 12 cycle PCR used barcoded and J-beta primers. Each CDR3 protein gets one entry after TCRdb re-called the 5' RACE reads with MiXCR. Of approximately 780,000 distinct CDR3 sequences in the sample, about 26% were seen once. The germline gives CDR1 DFQATT, CDR2 SNEGSKA (reference sequence). This CDR3 is built from 16 residues. The ends were cut back, 0 bases at V and 4 bases at J, with 13 bases in the middle. The same sample was also studied in work on T cells of mothers and their children.

The clonotype comes from a boy between 10 and 17 years old in good health. The chain uses TRBV20-1 and TRBJ1-6; D is unclear. The sequencing sample was made of blood. The CDR3 DNA follows: TGCAGTGCTAGAGAGGGCAGTCACCGTTATAATTCACCCCTCCACTTT. It specifies CSAREGSHRYNSPLHF.